A selection of T cell receptor beta chains follows, all from one sample in a study of CD8 T cells in ankylosing spondylitis. TCRdb processed the 5' RACE reads anew with MiXCR; each CDR3 protein has one entry. The sample lists around 250,000 distinct CDR3 sequences; over 30% were seen once. Material: blood, either unsorted or a sorted T cell fraction (not recorded which). The receptors derive from a male donor with ankylosing spondylitis or in good health (not recorded which). Both conserved end residues are part of each CDR3. D genes are given only for firm matches. Clone size is not always given. Where it is, it says once, few, many or a class for expanded clones.

d_call,v_call,j_call,clone_size,cdr3_aa,cdr3_nt
-,TRBV20-1,TRBJ2-7,few,CSARMGPPTYEQYF,TGCAGTGCTCGCATGGGACCGCCGACCTACGAGCAGTACTTC
-,TRBV20-1,TRBJ1-2,few,CSAPLRDRMGGGYTF,TGCAGTGCTCCACTGAGAGATCGGATGGGTGGGGGCTACACCTTC
-,TRBV28,TRBJ2-7,-,CASRRGIFYEQYF,TGTGCCAGCAGACGGGGCATCTTCTACGAGCAGTACTTC
-,TRBV20-1,TRBJ1-2,few,CSARPPRGDYGYTF,TGCAGTGCTAGACCCCCGAGGGGAGACTATGGCTACACCTTC
-,TRBV6-1,TRBJ1-2,-,CASMTRGGFDYGYTF,TGTGCCAGCATGACAAGGGGAGGATTCGACTATGGCTACACCTTC
-,TRBV7-9,TRBJ2-7,few,CASSPTGNYEQYF,TGTGCCAGCAGCCCGACGGGGAACTACGAGCAGTACTTC
-,TRBV20-1,TRBJ2-5,-,CSAPLWGEETQYF,TGCAGTGCTCCTCTATGGGGGGAAGAGACCCAGTACTTC
-,TRBV15,TRBJ2-3,few,CATSGVITDTQYF,TGTGCCACCAGCGGGGTGATCACAGATACGCAGTATTTT
-,TRBV7-8,TRBJ1-2,few,CASSTAAGWNYGYTF,TGTGCCAGCAGCACTGCGGCAGGGTGGAACTATGGCTACACCTTC
TRBD1,TRBV5-6,TRBJ2-7,few,CASSSGQVNEQYF,TGTGCCAGCAGCTCCGGACAGGTCAACGAGCAGTACTTC
-,TRBV11-2,TRBJ2-3,once,CASRSDGYSNTQYF,TGTGCCAGCAGATCCGACGGGTACTCAAATACGCAGTATTTT
-,TRBV10-3,TRBJ2-7,few,CAITPGKQYF,TGTGCCATCACCCCGGGAAAGCAGTACTTC
-,TRBV29-1,TRBJ2-7,-,CSVLSGYEQYF,TGCAGCGTTCTCTCGGGTTACGAGCAGTACTTC
-,TRBV6-5,TRBJ1-6,-,CASSYDPAGGNSPLHF,TGTGCCAGCAGTTACGACCCTGCTGGGGGTAATTCCCCCCTCCACTTT
-,TRBV9,TRBJ1-3,-,CASSVGSFSGNTIYF,TGTGCCAGCAGCGTAGGCTCCTTCTCTGGAAACACCATATATTTT
-,TRBV24-1,TRBJ2-5,-,CATSDWGEEETQYF,TGTGCCACCAGTGATTGGGGGGAAGAGGAGACCCAGTACTTC
-,TRBV20-1,TRBJ2-1,few,CSARDFQFF,TGCAGTGCTAGAGATTTTCAGTTCTTC
-,TRBV2,TRBJ1-6,-,CASSPIQGGSPLHF,TGTGCCAGCAGCCCAATACAGGGAGGTTCACCCCTCCACTTT
TRBD1,TRBV28,TRBJ2-2,-,CASRTGRLDGELFF,TGTGCCAGCCGGACAGGGAGGTTGGACGGGGAGCTGTTTTTT
-,TRBV10-3,TRBJ1-5,-,CAISDSLAESGQPQHF,TGTGCCATCAGTGATAGTTTGGCAGAATCGGGTCAGCCCCAGCATTTT
-,TRBV30,TRBJ2-3,-,CAWTLTDTQYF,TGTGCCTGGACCCTCACAGATACGCAGTATTTT
-,TRBV28,TRBJ1-1,-,CASSLAGRTFF,TGTGCCAGCAGTTTAGCAGGGAGGACTTTCTTT
-,TRBV20-1,TRBJ2-1,few,CSAPRGGNVDNEQFF,TGCAGTGCCCCCCGTGGCGGCAACGTCGACAATGAGCAGTTCTTC
-,TRBV10-3,TRBJ2-2,-,CAISENLATTTGELFF,TGTGCCATCAGTGAGAATCTAGCTACTACGACCGGGGAGCTGTTTTTT
TRBD1,TRBV9,TRBJ2-1,few,CASTGQGVNEQFF,TGTGCCAGCACGGGACAGGGAGTGAATGAGCAGTTCTTC
-,TRBV11-1,TRBJ2-2,-,CASSSKGSMMRGIGELFF,TGTGCCAGCAGCTCCAAAGGGTCTATGATGAGGGGCATCGGGGAGCTGTTTTTT
-,TRBV9,TRBJ2-3,-,CASSVGGHPTDTQYF,TGTGCCAGCAGCGTAGGGGGACACCCCACAGATACGCAGTATTTT
-,TRBV9,TRBJ2-7,few,CASSASGHPTYEQYF,TGTGCCAGCAGCGCATCGGGACACCCCACCTACGAGCAGTACTTC
-,TRBV20-1,TRBJ2-7,few,CSASQHEQYF,TGCAGTGCTAGTCAGCACGAGCAGTACTTC
TRBD1,TRBV11-3,TRBJ2-1,few,CASSPGQVAYNEQFF,TGTGCCAGCAGCCCAGGACAGGTAGCCTACAATGAGCAGTTCTTC
-,TRBV7-2,TRBJ2-5,-,CASSLSPIEPETQYF,TGTGCCAGCAGCTTATCCCCCATTGAGCCCGAGACCCAGTACTTC
-,TRBV12-3/TRBV12-4,TRBJ1-2,-,CASSTDGQGYTF,TGTGCCAGCAGTACCGACGGACAGGGCTACACCTTC
TRBD2,TRBV7-8,TRBJ2-1,-,CASSLEASGYNEQFF,TGTGCCAGCAGCTTAGAGGCTAGCGGCTACAATGAGCAGTTCTTC
-,TRBV20-1,TRBJ1-5,-,CSAIKGMRGSNQPQHF,TGCAGTGCTATTAAAGGGATGCGGGGGAGCAATCAGCCCCAGCATTTT
-,TRBV5-6,TRBJ2-5,-,CASIEGAQLDDETQYF,TGTGCCAGCATCGAAGGGGCACAGTTGGATGACGAGACCCAGTACTTC
TRBD1,TRBV20-1,TRBJ2-7,few,CSTSGTDTYEQYF,TGCAGTACATCCGGGACAGATACCTACGAGCAGTACTTC
-,TRBV20-1,TRBJ1-6,-,CSAREGREHNSPLHF,TGCAGTGCTAGGGAGGGCCGCGAGCATAATTCACCCCTCCACTTT
-,TRBV20-1,TRBJ2-1,-,CSARPNPGGNEQFF,TGCAGTGCGAGACCAAACCCCGGGGGCAATGAGCAGTTCTTC
TRBD1,TRBV5-5,TRBJ1-2,-,CASSPGQGLYGYTF,TGTGCCAGCAGCCCGGGACAGGGACTTTATGGCTACACCTTC
-,TRBV9,TRBJ2-1,-,CASSVGQANNEQFF,TGTGCCAGCAGCGTTGGGCAGGCCAACAATGAGCAGTTCTTC
-,TRBV21-1,TRBJ1-2,-,CAGSGSYGYTF,TGTGCCGGATCAGGATCTTATGGCTACACCTTC
TRBD2,TRBV12-3/TRBV12-4,TRBJ2-7,-,CASSTSGEGVQYF,TGTGCCAGCAGTACTAGCGGTGAGGGGGTGCAGTACTTC
-,TRBV7-7,TRBJ2-3,few,CASADGSGNTQYF,TGTGCCAGCGCCGACGGGTCGGGAAATACGCAGTATTTT
-,TRBV10-3,TRBJ1-3,-,CAIRGTGSGNTIYF,TGTGCCATCAGGGGGACGGGGTCCGGAAACACCATATATTTT
-,TRBV29-1,TRBJ1-1,few,CSVDKTENTEAFF,TGCAGCGTTGACAAGACCGAGAACACTGAAGCTTTCTTT
-,TRBV12-3/TRBV12-4,TRBJ2-3,-,CASSLPGREVTQYF,TGTGCCAGCAGTTTACCGGGTCGAGAGGTGACGCAGTATTTT
TRBD1,TRBV5-1,TRBJ1-6,few,CASSPGQGGSPLHF,TGCGCCAGCAGCCCTGGACAGGGTGGTTCACCCCTCCACTTT
-,TRBV27,TRBJ1-2,-,CASSFGRSYGYTF,TGTGCCAGCAGTTTTGGGAGAAGCTATGGCTACACCTTC
-,TRBV5-1,TRBJ1-4,-,CASSFGRLTNEKLIF,TGCGCCAGCAGCTTTGGACGATTAACTAATGAAAAACTGATTTTT
-,TRBV20-1,TRBJ1-1,-,CSPNGAFF,TGCAGTCCTAACGGAGCTTTCTTT
-,TRBV29-1,TRBJ1-1,-,CSVEERGLNTEAFF,TGCAGCGTTGAAGAGAGGGGTTTGAACACTGAAGCTTTCTTT
-,TRBV12-3/TRBV12-4,TRBJ2-1,-,CASSSGAPNPFF,TGTGCCAGCAGTTCAGGGGCCCCGAACCCGTTCTTC
-,TRBV5-5,TRBJ2-1,few,CASSFGQAPYNEQFF,TGTGCCAGCAGCTTCGGTCAGGCCCCCTACAATGAGCAGTTCTTC
TRBD1,TRBV11-2,TRBJ2-2,-,CASSSPGGYYTGELFF,TGTGCCAGCAGCTCCCCAGGGGGATATTACACCGGGGAGCTGTTTTTT
-,TRBV6-1,TRBJ2-7,few,CASSPDGTGSEQYF,TGTGCCAGCAGCCCGGACGGAACAGGGTCCGAGCAGTACTTC
TRBD2,TRBV5-1,TRBJ2-7,-,CASSLRAGGPSYEQYF,TGCGCCAGCAGCCTGCGAGCGGGGGGGCCTTCCTACGAGCAGTACTTC
-,TRBV7-2,TRBJ2-3,-,CASSPTGPLGDTQYF,TGTGCCAGCAGCCCCACCGGGCCGCTAGGTGATACGCAGTATTTT
-,TRBV20-1,TRBJ1-1,-,CSASSRFTVTEAFF,TGCAGTGCTAGTTCGCGATTTACGGTCACTGAAGCTTTCTTT
TRBD1,TRBV5-5,TRBJ2-7,-,CASSLGRQGYEQYF,TGTGCCAGCAGCTTGGGGAGACAGGGTTACGAGCAGTACTTC
TRBD2,TRBV20-1,TRBJ2-1,many,CSARTSGGLSYNEQFF,TGCAGTGCCCGGACTAGCGGGGGTCTCTCCTACAATGAGCAGTTCTTC